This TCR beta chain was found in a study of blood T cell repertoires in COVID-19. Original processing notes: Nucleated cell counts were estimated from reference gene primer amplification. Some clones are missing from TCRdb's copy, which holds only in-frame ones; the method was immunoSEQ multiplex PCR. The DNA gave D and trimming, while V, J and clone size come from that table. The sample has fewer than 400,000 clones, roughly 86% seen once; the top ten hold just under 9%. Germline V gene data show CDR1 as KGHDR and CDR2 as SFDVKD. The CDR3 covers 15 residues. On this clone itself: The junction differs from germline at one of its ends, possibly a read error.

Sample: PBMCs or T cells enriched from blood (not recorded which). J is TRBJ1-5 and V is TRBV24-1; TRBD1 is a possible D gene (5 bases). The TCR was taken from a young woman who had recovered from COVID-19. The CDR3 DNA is TGTGCCACAAGTGACAGCGCGTATAGCAATCAGCCCCAGCATTTT. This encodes CATSDSAYSNQPQHF.